These T cell receptor beta chains were read from a single sample in a study of control samples from healthy donors and cancer patients. Clones were sequenced by immunoSEQ multiplex PCR, and TCRdb holds only the in-frame ones, with some missing. The sample carries 100,000 to 150,000 clones, 85% to 95% recorded once. The material sequenced was PBMCs. Every receptor here comes from a middle-aged man with head and neck cancer. The CDR3 runs from the conserved cysteine through the conserved F or W. D genes are given only for firm matches. Clone size is stated in some rows and not others, as once, few, many or a class when expanded.

>TRBJ2-7|-|TRBV5-1|TRBD1
TGCGCCAGCGGGGATTTGGGGACAGGGGGCAATCGACACGAGCAGTACTTC
CASGDLGTGGNRHEQYF
>TRBJ1-1|once|TRBV6-2/TRBV6-3|TRBD1
TGTGCCAGCAGTTACCCCATCGACAGGGGACGGAACACTGAAGCTTTCTTT
CASSYPIDRGRNTEAFF
>TRBJ2-2|-|TRBV30|-
TGTGCCTGGGGTGCTTTAGGGGGGCCTTGGACCGGGGAGCTGTTTTTT
CAWGALGGPWTGELFF
>TRBJ2-3|-|TRBV4-3|-
TGCGCCAGCAGCCAGAGGGCAGACACAGATACGCAGTATTTT
CASSQRADTDTQYF
>TRBJ2-6|once|TRBV7-3|-
TGTGCCAGCAGCTTAGCCGGGGGCCCATCTGGGGCCAACGTCCTGACTTTC
CASSLAGGPSGANVLTF
>TRBJ1-2|-|TRBV7-2|-
TGTGCCAGCAGCTTAAAGGGGGGGGGTGGCTACACCTTC
CASSLKGGGGYTF
>TRBJ2-2|-|TRBV7-9|-
TGTGCCAGCAGCTTATCCGGGTACACCGGGGAGCTGTTTTTT
CASSLSGYTGELFF
>TRBJ2-7|once|TRBV27|TRBD2
TGTGCCAGCAGTTTGTCGACTAGCGGGGGGAACTACGAGCAGTACTTC
CASSLSTSGGNYEQYF
>TRBJ1-1|-|TRBV5-1|-
TGCGCCAGCAGCTTCGTTGTGAACACTGAAGCTTTCTTT
CASSFVVNTEAFF
>TRBJ2-7|-|TRBV7-9|-
TGTGCCAGCAGCTTAGGTCCAGGGGGGAACGAGCAGTACTTC
CASSLGPGGNEQYF
>TRBJ1-4|-|TRBV7-9|-
TGTGCCAGCAGCACAGCGGGGGGAGGTCCGAATGAAAAACTGTTTTTT
CASSTAGGGPNEKLFF
>TRBJ2-7|-|TRBV30|-
TGTGCCTGGAGTGTAGGCGGGGCCCCTCATAAGTACTTC
CAWSVGGAPHKYF
>TRBJ2-5|once|TRBV24-1|-
TGTGCCACCAGTGATTTGGATTGGGGGACCCAGTACTTC
CATSDLDWGTQYF
>TRBJ1-1|once|TRBV18|-
TGTGCCAGCTCAGCGGGGAACACTGAAGCTTTCTTT
CASSAGNTEAFF
>TRBJ1-1|once|TRBV6-5|TRBD1
TGTGCCAGCACTCGGGACAGAGCGAACACTGAAGCTTTCTTT
CASTRDRANTEAFF
>TRBJ1-3|-|TRBV6-5|TRBD1
TGTGCCAGCAGTCGGACAGGGAGGGGAGGAAACACCATATATTTT
CASSRTGRGGNTIYF
>TRBJ2-3|-|TRBV12-3/TRBV12-4|-
TGTGCCAGCAGTCTTTACACCACAGATACGCAGTATTTT
CASSLYTTDTQYF
>TRBJ2-2|-|TRBV3-1/TRBV3-2|-
TGTGCCAGCAGCCTTGGGACAACAACGTCCGGGGAGCTGTTTTTT
CASSLGTTTSGELFF
>TRBJ1-3|-|TRBV10-3|TRBD1
TGTGCCATCAGGCCCCCGGGACAGGGACGAAACACCATATATTTT
CAIRPPGQGRNTIYF
>TRBJ2-5|-|TRBV9|-
TGTGCCAGCAGCGTAGGAAACCCGGCCTCACAAGAGACCCAGTACTTC
CASSVGNPASQETQYF
>TRBJ1-1|-|TRBV3-1/TRBV3-2|-
TGTGCCAGCAGCCTTTCGGACGTACGGTCCACTGAAGCTTTCTTT
CASSLSDVRSTEAFF
>TRBJ2-2|-|TRBV12-1|-
TGTGCCAGCAGCTGGGTGGGGACAGACAACACCGGGGAGCTGTTTTTT
CASSWVGTDNTGELFF
>TRBJ1-5|-|TRBV5-5|-
TGTGCCAGCAGCTTCGGACAGTTTAATCAGCCCCAGCATTTT
CASSFGQFNQPQHF
>TRBJ2-7|-|TRBV23-1|-
TGCGCCAGCAGTCAAGGTAAGCCTAGATCCTACGAGCAGTACTTC
CASSQGKPRSYEQYF
>TRBJ2-5|-|TRBV18|TRBD2
TGTGCCAGCTCACCTGGACTAGCGGGGGGGGAGACCCAGTACTTC
CASSPGLAGGETQYF
>TRBJ2-3|once|TRBV19|TRBD2
TGTGCCAGTAGTATCGGTAGCGGGGCTGGTGGGAATACGCAGTATTTT
CASSIGSGAGGNTQYF
>TRBJ1-3|-|TRBV9|-
TGTGCCAGCAGCGCCAAGACAGGAAGCTCTGGAAACACCATATATTTT
CASSAKTGSSGNTIYF
>TRBJ1-2|-|TRBV7-9|-
TGTGCCAGCAGCTTATCTGGGTTACACTATGGCTACACCTTC
CASSLSGLHYGYTF
>TRBJ2-7|-|TRBV5-4|-
TGTGCCAGCAGCTTGGTCCCCCAAACCTACGAGCAGTACTTC
CASSLVPQTYEQYF
>TRBJ2-1|-|TRBV12-5|-
TGTGCTAGTGGTTTGGGGATAGATGAGCAGTTCTTC
CASGLGIDEQFF
>TRBJ2-7|-|TRBV11-3|TRBD1
TGTGCCAGCAGCGAGGGGACAGGGGGCAACGAGCAGTACTTC
CASSEGTGGNEQYF
>TRBJ1-6|once|TRBV6-1|TRBD1
TGTGCCAGCAGTGAGAGTCAGGGGGCTCCTAATTCACCCCTCCACTTT
CASSESQGAPNSPLHF
>TRBJ1-6|-|TRBV4-2|-
TGTGCCAGCAGCCAACCCTCCGGTTCCTATAATTCACCCCTCCACTTT
CASSQPSGSYNSPLHF
>TRBJ2-7|-|TRBV12-3/TRBV12-4|-
TGTGCCAGCAGTTCTGGAGGCTACGAGCAGTACTTC
CASSSGGYEQYF
>TRBJ2-3|-|TRBV5-1|-
TGCGCCAGCAGCCGGCCTGAGGACAGTCCTAGCACAGATACGCAGTATTTT
CASSRPEDSPSTDTQYF
>TRBJ2-6|-|TRBV6-6|TRBD1
TGTGCCAGCAGTCCACTATTCAGGGGGACTGGGGCCAACGTCCTGACTTTC
CASSPLFRGTGANVLTF
>TRBJ1-4|-|TRBV21-1|-
TGTGCCAGCAGCAAAGAATGGGACAGGATACCAACTAATGAAAAACTGTTTTTT
CASSKEWDRIPTNEKLFF
>TRBJ2-5|-|TRBV3-1/TRBV3-2|TRBD2
TGTGCCAGCAGCAAAATTAGCGGGGGGCGACAACAAGAGACCCAGTACTTC
CASSKISGGRQQETQYF
>TRBJ1-2|-|TRBV5-4|-
TGTGCCAGCAGCTTACAGGGTTCGTATGGCTACACCTTC
CASSLQGSYGYTF
>TRBJ2-7|-|TRBV18|TRBD1
TGTGCCAGCTCTCAGGGACAGGGTACTTACGAGCAGTACTTC
CASSQGQGTYEQYF
>TRBJ2-2|once|TRBV7-2|-
TGTGCCAGCAGCTTAGTTGGCGGGGGCCCGGCCGGGGAGCTGTTTTTT
CASSLVGGGPAGELFF
>TRBJ1-1|-|TRBV3-1/TRBV3-2|-
TGTGCCAGCAGCCAAGATAGGGTGAACACTGAAGCTTTCTTT
CASSQDRVNTEAFF
>TRBJ1-1|-|TRBV14|-
TGTGCCAGCAGCCAAGAGCTTGATGGCACTGAAGCTTTCTTT
CASSQELDGTEAFF
>TRBJ1-2|-|TRBV3-1/TRBV3-2|-
TGTGCCAGCAGCCAAGGTGGCAGCTACTATGGCTACACCTTC
CASSQGGSYYGYTF
>TRBJ2-3|-|TRBV15|-
TGTGCCACCAGCAGAGGGCTGAGGTTGACTCTGACTCACACAGATACGCAGTATTTT
CATSRGLRLTLTHTDTQYF